The 14 T cell receptor beta chains given below trace back to one sample, sequenced in a study of cytomegalovirus exposure and HLA in healthy donors. 60 Vbeta and 13 Jbeta primers were used in PCR. Some clones are missing from TCRdb's copy, which holds only in-frame ones; the method was immunoSEQ multiplex PCR. This table holds 110,000 to 150,000 clones, 75% to 80% found once. The sample was PBMCs. The source is a young woman in good health and CMV-seronegative.

This clone appeared a few times. The chain carries TRBV5-6 and TRBJ2-2; D is perhaps TRBD1 (5 bases). Germline V lookup: CDR1 SGHDT, CDR2 YYEEEE. Trimming pared 4 bases from V and 3 bases from J, leaving 13 bases between. The CDR3 spans 15 residues. The CDR3 DNA follows: TGTGCCAGCAGCCTGAGAAGGGGATACACCGGGGAGCTGTTTTTT. Encoded protein: CASSLRRGYTGELFF.

The chain links TRBV7-3 to TRBJ2-1; D not certain. Germline CDR1 is SGHTA and CDR2 is FQGTGA. V dropped 2 bases and J dropped 8 bases, with 13 bases sitting between them. The CDR3 is 14 residues long. CDR3 in amino acids: CASSLGGELHEQFF. The DNA of the CDR3 is TGTGCCAGCAGCTTAGGCGGAGAGCTCCATGAGCAGTTCTTC.

The chain recombines TRBV27 with TRBJ2-1; the match to TRBD2 covers 13 bases. The CDR3 loop spans 17 amino acids. The germline CDR1 and CDR2 sequences are MNHEY and SMNVEV (reference sequence). V shed 5 bases, J shed 9 bases, and the junction held 13 bases outside the gene matches. CDR3 coding DNA: TGTGCCAGCAGTACTCTCGGGACTAGCGGGGAACTAGGTGAGCAGTTCTTC. Its translation: CASSTLGTSGELGEQFF.

The CDR3 loop is CASGLQGSQPQHF. The CDR3 nucleotides are TGTGCCAGCGGCTTACAGGGGAGTCAGCCCCAGCATTTT. This rearrangement joins TRBV2 to TRBJ1-5, with TRBD1 matching over 7 bases. The junction had 7 bases not matched to a gene; V was cut back by 8 bases and J by 6 bases. Germline V gives CDR1 SNHLY, CDR2 FYNNEI. CDR3 length equals 13 residues.

The chain has TRBV7-3 and TRBJ1-1, with TRBD1 matching 7 bases. In germline, CDR1 is SGHTA, CDR2 FQGTGA. J lost 4 bases, V lost 4 bases, and 6 bases had no gene match. This CDR3 has 14 amino acids. Written as DNA, the CDR3 is TGTGCCAGCAGCTCAAACAGGGGCGGCACTGAAGCTTTCTTT. Its translation: CASSSNRGGTEAFF.

V gene TRBV27 combines with J gene TRBJ2-7; 8 nucleotides line up with TRBD1. The germline V gene encodes CDR1 MNHEY and CDR2 SMNVEV (reference sequence). Trimming at V came to 4 bases and at J to 3 bases, leaving 8 bases not matched to a gene. The CDR3 spans 15 residues. The CDR3 sequence is CASSSGTGLVYEQYF. CDR3 DNA sequence: TGTGCCAGCAGTTCGGGGACAGGCCTCGTCTACGAGCAGTACTTC.

The chain uses TRBV5-6 and TRBJ1-1; D is undetermined. V lost 3 bases to trimming and J lost 1 base, with 10 bases between them. The CDR3 sequence is 14 residues long. CDR1 and CDR2 (germline): SGHDT, YYEEEE. CDR3 sequence reads: CASSSRSWNTEAFF. CDR3 DNA: TGTGCCAGCAGCTCTCGTAGCTGGAACACTGAAGCTTTCTTT.

The chain recombines TRBV18 with TRBJ1-2; 9 bases fit TRBD1. This CDR3 is 14 amino acids long. Germline values: CDR1 KGHSH, CDR2 LQKENI. The junction had 4 bases not matched to a gene; V was cut back by 1 base and J by 7 bases. The CDR3 sequence: CASSPLDRGLGYTF. CDR3 DNA sequence: TGTGCCAGCTCACCACTGGACAGGGGACTTGGCTACACCTTC.

This clone was observed once. The chain employs TRBV5-4 and TRBJ2-7, with TRBD1 matching over 8 bases. Germline CDR1 is SGHNT and CDR2 is YYREEE (reference sequence). The CDR3 is 15 amino acids. After removal of 4 bases from V and 0 bases from J, the junction contained 6 bases not matched to a gene. The CDR3 DNA reads TGTGCCAGCAGCCGCCCTACAGGGGGCTCCTACGAGCAGTACTTC. It codes for CASSRPTGGSYEQYF.

The chain joins TRBV19 to TRBJ1-2; D is possibly TRBD1 (5 bases). V lost 10 bases and J lost 5, with 17 bases in between. Germline V gene data show CDR1 as LNHDA and CDR2 as SQIVND (reference sequence). This CDR3 contains 13 residues. CDR3: CATSVGALYGYTF. DNA of the CDR3: TGTGCCACTTCCGTTGGGGCTCTTTATGGCTACACCTTC.

This clone was found once. This chain connects TRBV7-3 to TRBJ2-6, with TRBD2 matching over 10 bases. Germline trimming cut 5 bases from V and 2 bases from J; bases unmatched to any gene: 0. The germline V gene encodes CDR1 SGHTA and CDR2 FQGTGA. This CDR3 region has 15 residues. The CDR3 region is CASSLAGAGANVLTF. Written as DNA, the CDR3 is TGTGCCAGCAGCCTAGCGGGGGCTGGGGCCAACGTCCTGACTTTC.

The chain carries TRBV7-2 and TRBJ1-2, with TRBD1 as a possible D gene (5 bases). CDR1 is SGHTA and CDR2 is FQGNSA in the germline V gene. V lost 5 bases, J lost 8 bases, and 15 bases lay in between. The CDR3 loop spans 13 amino acids. The CDR3 sequence: CASSPDRERGYTF. CDR3 in DNA: TGTGCCAGCAGCCCTGACAGAGAGAGGGGCTACACCTTC.

The CDR3 loop reads CASSSLSGGANTGELFF. For the CDR3, the DNA is TGTGCCAGCAGCTCCCTTAGCGGGGGGGCCAACACCGGGGAGCTGTTTTTT. The gene calls are TRBV5-5 and TRBJ2-2, with 11 bases lining up with TRBD2. The CDR3 consists of 17 residues. The germline CDR1 and CDR2 sequences are SGHKS and YYEKEE (reference sequence). The V segment lost 3 bases and the J segment 2 bases; nucleotides outside the gene matches: 6.

This chain uses TRBV6-1 with TRBJ1-5; a possible D gene is TRBD1 (5 bases). With 0 bases removed from V and 0 bases from J, the gap between germline ends came to 9 bases. CDR1 and CDR2 from the germline V gene are MNHNS and SASEGT. This CDR3 comprises 16 residues. Here the CDR3 DNA reads TGTGCCAGCAGTGAAGCGAGCCAGGGTAGCAATCAGCCCCAGCATTTT. Translating gives CASSEASQGSNQPQHF.